The clone carrying this TCR beta chain was detected once. Its specificity is unknown. These data come from a study of T cell responses to AZD1222 COVID-19 vaccine. Study results and limitations: Sampling that yielded the repertoires occurred only after the peak T cell response. Vaccination with two AZD1222 doses was followed by a rise in Spike-specific TCR breadth and depth. At baseline, seropositivity was found in only six or seven AZD1222 recipients.

Sequencing used immunoSEQ multiplex PCR; TCRdb keeps in-frame clones, though not all of them. Altogether over 140,000 clones are present, approximately 92% being singletons, with the ten largest covering 3.6%. Analysis merged second doses at about 4 or about 12 weeks. After removal of 7 bases from V and 0 bases from J, the junction contained 13 bases not matched to a gene. This CDR3 spans 17 amino acids. Germline V gene lookup returns CDR1 SGHRS and CDR2 YFSETQ. The clonotype was recovered from an adult who received the AZD1222 COVID-19 vaccine. The source was peripheral blood, collected 28 days after the second AZD1222 dose. The J gene is TRBJ1-1, the V gene TRBV5-1; 9 positions match TRBD1. CDR3 sequence reads: CASRLTGGFGMNTEAFF. The DNA of the CDR3 is TGCGCCAGCCGCCTGACAGGGGGATTTGGGATGAACACTGAAGCTTTCTTT.